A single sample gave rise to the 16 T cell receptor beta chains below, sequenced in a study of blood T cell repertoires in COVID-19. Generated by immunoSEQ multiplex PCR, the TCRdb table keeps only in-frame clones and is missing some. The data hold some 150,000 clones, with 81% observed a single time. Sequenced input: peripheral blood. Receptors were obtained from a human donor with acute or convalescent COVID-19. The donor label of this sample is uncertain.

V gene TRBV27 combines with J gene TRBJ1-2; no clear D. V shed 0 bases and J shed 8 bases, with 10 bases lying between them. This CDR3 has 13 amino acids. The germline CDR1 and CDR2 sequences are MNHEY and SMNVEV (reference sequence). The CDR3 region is CASSLSGRQGYTF. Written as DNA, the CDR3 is TGTGCCAGCAGTTTATCAGGGAGGCAAGGCTACACCTTC.

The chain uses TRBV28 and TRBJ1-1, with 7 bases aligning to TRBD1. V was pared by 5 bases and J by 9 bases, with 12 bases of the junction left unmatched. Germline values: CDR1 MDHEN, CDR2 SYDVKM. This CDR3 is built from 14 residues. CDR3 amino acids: CASSDHRGSNKAFF. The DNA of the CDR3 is TGTGCCAGCAGTGATCACAGGGGCTCCAATAAAGCTTTCTTT.

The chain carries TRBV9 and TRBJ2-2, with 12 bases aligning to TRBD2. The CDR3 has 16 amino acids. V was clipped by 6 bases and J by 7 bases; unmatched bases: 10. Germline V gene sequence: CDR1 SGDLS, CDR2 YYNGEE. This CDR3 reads CASNRLAGAGDGELFF. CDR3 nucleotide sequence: TGTGCCAGCAACCGACTAGCGGGGGCCGGGGACGGGGAGCTGTTTTTT.

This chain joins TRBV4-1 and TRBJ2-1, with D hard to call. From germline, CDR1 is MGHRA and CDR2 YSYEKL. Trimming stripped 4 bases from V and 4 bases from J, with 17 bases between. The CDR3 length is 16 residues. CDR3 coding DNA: TGCGCCAGCAGCCGCATCCAGGTTTCATCGTACAATGAGCAGTTCTTC. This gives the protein CASSRIQVSSYNEQFF.

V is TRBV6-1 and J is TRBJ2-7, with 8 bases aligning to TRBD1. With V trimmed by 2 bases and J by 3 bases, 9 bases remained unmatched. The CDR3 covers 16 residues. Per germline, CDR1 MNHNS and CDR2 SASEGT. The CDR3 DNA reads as TGTGCCAGCAGTGAATCTGATGTGACAGGGGACTACGAGCAGTACTTC. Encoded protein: CASSESDVTGDYEQYF.

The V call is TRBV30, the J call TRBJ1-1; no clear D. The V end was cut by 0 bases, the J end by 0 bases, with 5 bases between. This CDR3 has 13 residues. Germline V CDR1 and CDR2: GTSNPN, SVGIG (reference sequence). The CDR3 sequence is CAWSVQLNTEAFF. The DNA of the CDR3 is TGTGCCTGGAGTGTGCAGTTGAACACTGAAGCTTTCTTT.

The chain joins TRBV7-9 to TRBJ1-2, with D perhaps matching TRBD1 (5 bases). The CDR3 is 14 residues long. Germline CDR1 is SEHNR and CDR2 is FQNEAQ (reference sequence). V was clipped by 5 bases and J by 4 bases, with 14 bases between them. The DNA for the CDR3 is TGTGCCAGCAGCATCATTGACAGACTCTATGGCTACACCTTC. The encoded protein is CASSIIDRLYGYTF.

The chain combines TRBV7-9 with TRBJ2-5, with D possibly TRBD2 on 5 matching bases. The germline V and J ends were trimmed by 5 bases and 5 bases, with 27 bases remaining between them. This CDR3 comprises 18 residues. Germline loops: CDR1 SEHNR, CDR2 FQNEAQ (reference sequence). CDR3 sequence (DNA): TGTGCCAGCAGCCCCCGGACTGGCCGCCTACGCTCTTTGGAGACCCAGTACTTC. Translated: CASSPRTGRLRSLETQYF.

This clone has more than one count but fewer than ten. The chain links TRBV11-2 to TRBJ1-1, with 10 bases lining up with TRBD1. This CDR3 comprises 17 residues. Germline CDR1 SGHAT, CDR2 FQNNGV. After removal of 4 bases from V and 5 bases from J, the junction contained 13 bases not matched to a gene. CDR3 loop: CASSSQGWTGGETEAFF. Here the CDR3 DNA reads TGTGCCAGCAGCTCACAGGGGTGGACAGGGGGGGAGACTGAAGCTTTCTTT. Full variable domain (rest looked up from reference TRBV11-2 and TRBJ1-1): EAGVAQSPRYKIIEKRQSVAFWCNPISGHATLYWYQQILGQGPKLLIQFQNNGVVDDSQLPKDRFSAERLKGVDSTLKIQPAKLEDSAVYLCASSSQGWTGGETEAFFGQGTRLTVV.

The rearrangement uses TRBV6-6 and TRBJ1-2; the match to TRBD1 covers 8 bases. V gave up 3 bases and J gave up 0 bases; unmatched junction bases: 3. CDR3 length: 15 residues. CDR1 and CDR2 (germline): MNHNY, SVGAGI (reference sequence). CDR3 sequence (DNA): TGTGCCAGCAGTTATCCGGGACAGGCTAACTATGGCTACACCTTC. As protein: CASSYPGQANYGYTF.

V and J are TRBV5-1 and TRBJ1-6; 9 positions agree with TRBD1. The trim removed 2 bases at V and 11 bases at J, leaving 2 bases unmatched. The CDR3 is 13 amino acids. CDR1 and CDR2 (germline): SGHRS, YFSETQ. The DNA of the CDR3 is TGCGCCAGCAGCTTCGACAGGGGGACACCCCTCCACTTT. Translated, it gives CASSFDRGTPLHF. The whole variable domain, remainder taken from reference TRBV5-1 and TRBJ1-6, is KAGVTQTPRYLIKTRGQQVTLSCSPISGHRSVSWYQQTPGQGLQFLFEYFSETQRNKGNFPGRFSGRQFSNSRSEMNVSTLELGDSALYLCASSFDRGTPLHFGNGTRLTVT.

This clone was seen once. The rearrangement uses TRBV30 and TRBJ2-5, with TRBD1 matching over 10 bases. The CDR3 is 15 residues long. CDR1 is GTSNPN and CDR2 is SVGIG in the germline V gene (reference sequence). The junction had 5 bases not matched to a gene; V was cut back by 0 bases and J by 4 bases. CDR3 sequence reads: CAWSVGGTGAETQYF. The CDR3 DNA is TGTGCCTGGAGTGTAGGTGGGACAGGGGCAGAGACCCAGTACTTC. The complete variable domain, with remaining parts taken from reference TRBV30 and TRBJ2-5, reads SQTIHQWPATLVQPVGSPLSLECTVEGTSNPNLYWYRQAAGRGLQLLFYSVGIGQISSEVPQNLSASRPQDRQFILSSKKLLLSDSGFYLCAWSVGGTGAETQYFGPGTRLLVL.

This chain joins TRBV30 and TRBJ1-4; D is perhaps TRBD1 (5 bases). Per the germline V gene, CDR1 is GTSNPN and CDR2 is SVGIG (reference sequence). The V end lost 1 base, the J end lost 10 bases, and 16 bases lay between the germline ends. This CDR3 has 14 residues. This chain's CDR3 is CAWSATATQGKLFF. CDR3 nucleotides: TGTGCCTGGAGTGCGACAGCCACCCAGGGAAAACTGTTTTTT.

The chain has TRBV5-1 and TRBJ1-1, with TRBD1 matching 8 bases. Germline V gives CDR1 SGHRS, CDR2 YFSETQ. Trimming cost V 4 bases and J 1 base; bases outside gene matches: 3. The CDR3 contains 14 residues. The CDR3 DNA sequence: TGCGCCAGCAGCACCGGACAGGGGAACACTGAAGCTTTCTTT. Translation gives CASSTGQGNTEAFF. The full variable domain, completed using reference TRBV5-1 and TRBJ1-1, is KAGVTQTPRYLIKTRGQQVTLSCSPISGHRSVSWYQQTPGQGLQFLFEYFSETQRNKGNFPGRFSGRQFSNSRSEMNVSTLELGDSALYLCASSTGQGNTEAFFGQGTRLTVV.

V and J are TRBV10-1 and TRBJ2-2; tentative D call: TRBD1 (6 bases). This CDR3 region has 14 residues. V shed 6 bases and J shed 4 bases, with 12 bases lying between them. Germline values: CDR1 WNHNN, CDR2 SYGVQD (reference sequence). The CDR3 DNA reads TGCGCCAGCAGAATGGGACAACGCACCGGGGAGCTGTTTTTT. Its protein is CASRMGQRTGELFF.

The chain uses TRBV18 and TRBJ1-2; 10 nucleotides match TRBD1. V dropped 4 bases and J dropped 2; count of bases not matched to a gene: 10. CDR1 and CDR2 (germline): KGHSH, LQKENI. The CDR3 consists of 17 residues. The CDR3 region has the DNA TGTGCCAGCTCACTATCGGGACAGGGGATCCAGAACTATGGCTACACCTTC. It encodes CASSLSGQGIQNYGYTF.